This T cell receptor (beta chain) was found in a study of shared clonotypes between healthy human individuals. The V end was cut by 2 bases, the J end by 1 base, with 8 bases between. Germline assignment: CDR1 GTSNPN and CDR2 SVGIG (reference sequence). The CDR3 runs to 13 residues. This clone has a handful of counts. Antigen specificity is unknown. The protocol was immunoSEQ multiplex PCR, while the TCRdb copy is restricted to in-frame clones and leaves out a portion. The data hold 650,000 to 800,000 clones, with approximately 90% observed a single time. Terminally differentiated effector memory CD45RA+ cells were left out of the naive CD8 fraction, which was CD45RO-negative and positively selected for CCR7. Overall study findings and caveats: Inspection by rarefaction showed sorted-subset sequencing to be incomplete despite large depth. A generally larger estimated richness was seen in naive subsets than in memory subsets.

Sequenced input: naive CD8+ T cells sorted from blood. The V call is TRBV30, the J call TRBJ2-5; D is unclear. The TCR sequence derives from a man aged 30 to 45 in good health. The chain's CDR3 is CAWSMGSQETQYF. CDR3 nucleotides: TGTGCCTGGAGTATGGGATCCCAAGAGACCCAGTACTTC.